This T cell receptor (beta chain) is from a study of T cell responses to AZD1222 COVID-19 vaccine. CDR1 is SGHVS, CDR2 FQNEAQ, per germline. The CDR3 runs 14 residues. Trimming took 2 bases from V and 2 from J, leaving 4 bases between them. Profiling relied on immunoSEQ multiplex PCR, and the TCRdb table lists in-frame clones only, not all of them. In the table there are 150,000 to 200,000 clones, approximately 95% of which are singletons. This receptor was taken from an adult who received the AZD1222 COVID-19 vaccine. The material sequenced was peripheral blood, taken 28 days after the second AZD1222 dose. This chain connects TRBV7-8 to TRBJ1-6, with D uncertain. The CDR3 here is CASSLRPYNSPLHF. As DNA, the CDR3 is TGTGCCAGCAGCTTAAGGCCCTATAATTCACCCCTCCACTTT.